These 26 T cell receptor beta chains share one sample of origin, sequenced in a study of T cell responses to AZD1222 COVID-19 vaccine. The assay was immunoSEQ multiplex PCR, and TCRdb's table has in-frame clones only and misses some. The top ten hold roughly 3.8% of the sample, which has 110,000 or so clones, 85% to 90% seen once. Sequencing was performed on peripheral blood, taken 28 days after the second AZD1222 dose. The receptors were sampled from an adult who received the AZD1222 COVID-19 vaccine.

This clone showed up just once. The V and J genes are TRBV25-1 and TRBJ1-1; no definite D call. This CDR3 comprises 16 residues. Germline V gene data show CDR1 as MGHDK and CDR2 as SYGVNS. The ends were cut back, 0 bases at V and 5 bases at J, with 16 bases in the middle. The CDR3 spells CASSEYEETRMTEAFF. CDR3 DNA sequence: TGTGCCAGCAGTGAATATGAGGAGACAAGGATGACTGAAGCTTTCTTT.

The V and J genes are TRBV2 and TRBJ2-5, with 8 bases aligning to TRBD1. Per germline, CDR1 SNHLY and CDR2 FYNNEI. The J segment lost 4 bases and the V segment lost 6 bases, leaving 7 bases of the junction unmatched. The CDR3 covers 14 residues. CDR3 bases: TGTGCCAGCAGCCGACAGGGGATGGGAGAGACCCAGTACTTC. It encodes CASSRQGMGETQYF.

CDR3 in amino acids: CASSLSSYNEQFF. CDR3 in DNA: TGTGCCAGCAGCCTAAGCTCCTACAATGAGCAGTTCTTC. The chain joins TRBV7-3 to TRBJ2-1; D is uncertain. V was cut by 5 bases and J by 0 bases, with 5 bases left in between. The CDR3 loop spans 13 amino acids. Germline-derived CDR1 and CDR2 are SGHTA and FQGTGA.

V and J are TRBV7-8 and TRBJ2-7; D remains unclear. Trimming removed 3 bases at V and 2 bases at J, with 8 bases between. Germline V gene sequence: CDR1 SGHVS, CDR2 FQNEAQ. The CDR3 has 13 residues. The CDR3 spells CASSFPRPYEQYF. The CDR3 region has the DNA TGTGCCAGCAGCTTCCCCAGACCCTACGAGCAGTACTTC.

V gene TRBV14 combines with J gene TRBJ2-5; weak D call: TRBD2 (5 bases). V lost 1 base and J lost 5, with 11 bases in between. Germline V gives CDR1 SGHDN, CDR2 FVKESK. The CDR3 runs to 14 residues. The CDR3 nucleotides are TGTGCCAGCAGCCAAGCGAGCGGTCGGGAGACCCAGTACTTC. Protein sequence: CASSQASGRETQYF.

The rearrangement links TRBV7-9 to TRBJ1-2; 7 nucleotides agree with TRBD1. V dropped 6 bases and J dropped 8; count of bases not matched to a gene: 24. CDR1 is SEHNR, CDR2 FQNEAQ, per germline (reference sequence). The CDR3 loop spans 18 amino acids. For the CDR3, the DNA is TGTGCCAGCAGAGACCCCGAGACAGGGATGAGTAGATCCTACGGCTACACCTTC. Translated: CASRDPETGMSRSYGYTF.

V is TRBV10-3 and J is TRBJ1-2; possible D gene TRBD1, 6 bases. The CDR3 has 15 residues. The V end lost 0 bases, the J end lost 2 bases, and 10 bases lay between the germline ends. The germline CDR1 and CDR2 sequences are ENHRY and SYGVKD. The CDR3 nucleotides are TGTGCCATCAGTGAGTCCCCAACAGGGAACTATGGCTACACCTTC. Its protein is CAISESPTGNYGYTF.

The chain links TRBV6-5 to TRBJ1-2; 9 nucleotides line up with TRBD1. This CDR3 has 13 amino acids. V was clipped by 7 bases and J by 6 bases; unmatched bases: 6. The germline CDR1 and CDR2 sequences are MNHEY and SVGAGI. CDR3 coding DNA: TGTGCCAGCACCACAACAGGGGGCGATGGCTACACCTTC. It encodes CASTTTGGDGYTF.

This clone was counted once. The chain carries TRBV7-8 and TRBJ1-4, with D hard to call. Trimming stripped 4 bases from V and 4 bases from J, with 13 bases between. CDR3 length: 15 residues. Germline assignment: CDR1 SGHVS and CDR2 FQNEAQ. Written as DNA, the CDR3 is TGTGCCAGCAGCTCCGGGAGGAGGGTTAATGAAAAACTGTTTTTT. Translated, it gives CASSSGRRVNEKLFF.

The rearrangement links TRBV19 to TRBJ2-3; maybe TRBD2 (7 bases). The germline CDR1 and CDR2 sequences are LNHDA and SQIVND (reference sequence). The CDR3 sequence is 17 residues long. Trimming cost V 6 bases and J 4 bases, with 23 bases left between them. The CDR3 DNA follows: TGTGCCAGTAGATACCAAGGAGGGGGGGGCGGCCCAGATACGCAGTATTTT. As protein: CASRYQGGGGGPDTQYF.

The V gene is TRBV12-3 or TRBV12-4, the J gene TRBJ2-7; 7 bases fit TRBD1. This CDR3 spans 13 amino acids. V was clipped by 5 bases and J by 2 bases; unmatched bases: 3. As DNA, the CDR3 is TGTGCCAGCAGTCCGGGACAGCCCTACGAGCAGTACTTC. Protein product: CASSPGQPYEQYF.

The chain couples TRBV5-6 to TRBJ1-6; 8 nucleotides agree with TRBD1. Germline V gene lookup returns CDR1 SGHDT and CDR2 YYEEEE. The CDR3 runs to 14 residues. With 2 bases clipped from V and 7 bases from J, the junction kept 2 bases outside the gene matches. CDR3 loop: CASSFRQGNSPLHF. Here the CDR3 DNA reads TGTGCCAGCAGCTTTAGACAGGGGAATTCACCCCTCCACTTT.

The chain is built from TRBV6-5 and TRBJ2-1, with D uncertain. Per the germline V gene, CDR1 is MNHEY and CDR2 is SVGAGI. Trimming took 1 base from V and 7 from J, leaving 5 bases between them. The CDR3 contains 12 residues. For the CDR3, the DNA is TGTGCCAGCAGTTACTGGGGTAATGAGCAGTTCTTC. Its translation: CASSYWGNEQFF.

V gene TRBV6-5 combines with J gene TRBJ1-1; maybe TRBD1 (6 bases). There are 13 residues in the CDR3. Trimming left V 8 bases short and J 2 bases short, with 12 bases between. Germline values: CDR1 MNHEY, CDR2 SVGAGI. This CDR3 is CASQGTTNTEAFF. The DNA of the CDR3 is TGTGCCAGCCAGGGGACAACTAACACTGAAGCTTTCTTT.

The chain recombines TRBV7-3 with TRBJ1-2; possibly TRBD1 for D (6 bases). The germline V gene encodes CDR1 SGHTA and CDR2 FQGTGA. V lost 5 bases to trimming and J lost 8 bases, with 9 bases between them. The CDR3 contains 11 residues. CDR3: CASSMGGGYTF. Here the CDR3 DNA reads TGTGCCAGCAGCATGGGGGGCGGCTACACCTTC. Combining the CDR3 with reference TRBV7-3 and TRBJ1-2 gives the whole variable domain GAGVSQTPSNKVTEKGKYVELRCDPISGHTALYWYRQSLGQGPEFLIYFQGTGAADDSGLPNDRFFAVRPEGSVSTLKIQRTERGDSAVYLCASSMGGGYTFGSGTRLTVV.

The rearrangement links TRBV6-2 or TRBV6-3 to TRBJ2-7, with D possibly TRBD1 on 5 matching bases. This CDR3 is built from 14 residues. CDR1 and CDR2 (germline): MNHEY, SVGEGT. Trimming left V 4 bases short and J 6 bases short, with 16 bases between. The CDR3, as DNA: TGTGCCAGCAGTTCTCGGACAAGACGTCGCGAGCAGTACTTC. Protein product: CASSSRTRRREQYF.

The gene calls are TRBV15 and TRBJ1-6, with D unclear. Germline lookup yields CDR1 LNHNV and CDR2 YYDKDF (reference sequence). The CDR3 loop spans 13 amino acids. The V and J ends lost 8 bases and 5 bases respectively, with 10 bases between them. The CDR3 bases are TGTGCCACCGAGGAAACAGATAATTCACCCCTCCACTTT. This sequence encodes CATEETDNSPLHF.

This clone was seen more than once but under ten times. The chain has TRBV18 and TRBJ1-5, with D hard to call. Germline CDR1 is KGHSH and CDR2 is LQKENI. The ends were cut back, 3 bases at V and 3 bases at J, with 6 bases in the middle. This CDR3 has 13 amino acids. CDR3 in DNA: TGTGCCAGCTCACCGAGCTACAATCAGCCCCAGCATTTT. It is translated as CASSPSYNQPQHF.

This clone was counted a single time. The chain uses TRBV23-1 and TRBJ1-1; TRBD1 matches 7 bases. TRBV23-1 is an ORF, with its function uncertain. V lost 7 bases and J lost 4; bases outside the gene matches: 6. This CDR3 spans 13 amino acids. This CDR3 reads CASKSTGSTEAFF. The CDR3 region has the DNA TGCGCCAGCAAGTCGACAGGGTCCACTGAAGCTTTCTTT.

The chain joins TRBV4-1 to TRBJ2-1, with D perhaps given as TRBD1 or TRBD2 (7 bases each). V was cut by 4 bases and J by 7 bases, with 17 bases left in between. The CDR3 runs 15 residues. CDR1 is MGHRA, CDR2 YSYEKL, per germline. CDR3 in amino acids: CASSPRGGGGNEQFF. The CDR3 DNA reads as TGCGCCAGCAGCCCTCGAGGGGGCGGGGGTAATGAGCAGTTCTTC.

The chain recombines TRBV4-1 with TRBJ1-4; D might be TRBD1 (6 bases). The V gene lost 1 base and the J gene lost 14 bases, with 14 bases spanning the gap. This CDR3 is built from 13 residues. CDR1 is MGHRA, CDR2 YSYEKL, per germline. DNA for the CDR3: TGCGCCAGCAGCCAAGCCTACAGGGCGGCCCTGTTTTTT. Translating gives CASSQAYRAALFF.

This clone is termed medium-sized. The chain recombines TRBV28 with TRBJ2-7; 7 bases are shared with TRBD1. Per the germline V gene, CDR1 is MDHEN and CDR2 is SYDVKM. Trimming at V came to 5 bases and at J to 4 bases, leaving 8 bases not matched to a gene. The CDR3 consists of 14 residues. The CDR3 DNA reads TGTGCCAGCAGTACTACAGGGGTTTTGTACGAGCAGTACTTC. It translates to CASSTTGVLYEQYF. Full variable domain (rest looked up from reference TRBV28 and TRBJ2-7): DVKVTQSSRYLVKRTGEKVFLECVQDMDHENMFWYRQDPGLGLRLIYFSYDVKMKEKGDIPEGYSVSREKKERFSLILESASTNQTSMYLCASSTTGVLYEQYFGPGTRLTVT.

This rearrangement joins TRBV6-5 to TRBJ2-7; no clear D gene. Trimming shortened V by 2 bases and J by 3 bases, and 11 bases separated the two germline ends. CDR3 size: 14 residues. The V gene's germline CDR1 is MNHEY and CDR2 SVGAGI. The CDR3 loop is CASSYGRSGYEQYF. CDR3 in DNA: TGTGCCAGCAGTTACGGGCGGAGTGGCTACGAGCAGTACTTC.

The chain uses TRBV12-3 or TRBV12-4 and TRBJ1-2; no firm D call. Trimming shortened V by 8 bases and J by 3 bases, and 10 bases separated the two germline ends. The CDR3 is made up of 12 amino acids. The CDR3 here is CASREGDYGYTF. In DNA, the CDR3 is TGTGCCAGCCGAGAGGGTGACTATGGCTACACCTTC.

This chain links TRBV6-4 with TRBJ2-2; 7 nucleotides line up with TRBD2. Germline CDR1 reads MRHNA; CDR2 reads SNTAGT. This CDR3 spans 14 amino acids. Trimming at V came to 5 bases and at J to 3 bases, leaving 3 bases not matched to a gene. CDR3 protein: CASSRGVDTGELFF. The CDR3, as DNA: TGTGCCAGCAGTCGGGGGGTAGACACCGGGGAGCTGTTTTTT.

This clone was seen only once. The V and J genes are TRBV9 and TRBJ1-5; D possibly corresponds to TRBD1 (6 bases). There are 14 residues in the CDR3. Germline CDR1 reads SGDLS; CDR2 reads YYNGEE. The V end lost 2 bases, the J end lost 7 bases, and 13 bases lay between the germline ends. The CDR3 coding sequence is TGTGCCAGCAGCGTTGGGGGCGCGGGGCAGCCCCAGCATTTT. This translates into CASSVGGAGQPQHF.